This is a list of T cell receptor beta chains from one sample in a study of cytomegalovirus exposure and HLA in healthy donors. Sequenced by immunoSEQ multiplex PCR; TCRdb stores in-frame clones only, minus some. The repertoire consists of 110,000 to 150,000 clones, with under 90% occurring once and the leading ten covering 2% to 2.5%. The sequencing input was PBMCs. These receptors came from a boy aged 2 to 10 in good health and CMV-seronegative. The CDR3 runs from the conserved cysteine through the conserved F or W. The D gene is left open where the match is weak. Only part of the rows carry a size: once, few, many, or a class if the clone is expanded.

cdr3_aa cdr3_nt d_call clone_size j_call v_call
CASSFGTGGHTGELFF TGTGCCAGTTCGTTTGGGACAGGGGGCCACACCGGGGAGCTGTTTTTT TRBD1 NA TRBJ2-2 TRBV9
CASRAQVAQPQHF TGTGCCAGCAGGGCGCAGGTCGCTCAGCCCCAGCATTTT NA NA TRBJ1-5 TRBV28
CASSQDRGAREKLFF TGCGCCAGCAGCCAAGATCGGGGGGCAAGAGAAAAACTGTTTTTT NA NA TRBJ1-4 TRBV4-3
CASSPYDRFYGYTF TGTGCCAGCAGCCCCTACGACAGATTCTATGGCTACACCTTC NA NA TRBJ1-2 TRBV11-2
CATSTVGGLQETQYF TGTGCCACCAGCACGGTTGGGGGGTTACAAGAGACCCAGTACTTC NA NA TRBJ2-5 TRBV15
CASTRGDPAHEQYF TGTGCCAGCACGCGTGGAGACCCGGCCCACGAGCAGTACTTC NA NA TRBJ2-7 TRBV6-5
CASSSTQGAGVNTEAFF TGTGCCAGCAGCTCGACACAGGGGGCCGGCGTGAACACTGAAGCTTTCTTT TRBD1 NA TRBJ1-1 TRBV5-6
CASSLTSGRTLDEQFF TGTGCCAGCAGCTTGACTAGCGGGAGAACTCTCGATGAGCAGTTCTTC TRBD2 NA TRBJ2-1 TRBV11-2
CASSQEPPLRGGHTDTQYF TGTGCCAGCAGCCAAGAACCACCTTTGAGGGGGGGACACACAGATACGCAGTATTTT NA NA TRBJ2-3 TRBV4-2
CASSQDSETGYEQYF TGCGCCAGCAGCCAAGATAGCGAGACAGGGTATGAGCAGTACTTC TRBD1 once TRBJ2-7 TRBV4-3
CASRIAGWNNEQFF TGTGCCAGCAGAATAGCGGGGTGGAACAATGAGCAGTTCTTC TRBD2 NA TRBJ2-1 TRBV27
CASSPGTSGRSNEQFF TGTGCCAGCAGCCCGGGGACTAGCGGGAGGAGCAATGAGCAGTTCTTC TRBD2 few TRBJ2-1 TRBV14
CASSSIGATSYEQYF TGTGCCAGCAGTTCAATAGGAGCTACCTCCTACGAGCAGTACTTC NA NA TRBJ2-7 TRBV27
CSAEPRGGAFF TGCAGTGCGGAGCCCCGGGGTGGAGCTTTCTTT NA NA TRBJ1-1 TRBV20-1
CASSPLPSNEQYF TGTGCCAGCTCACCACTGCCCTCTAACGAGCAGTACTTC NA NA TRBJ2-7 TRBV18
CATSRETGYGNTIYF TGTGCCACCAGCAGAGAGACAGGGTATGGAAACACCATATATTTT TRBD1 NA TRBJ1-3 TRBV15
CASSRQLNTEAFF TGTGCCAGCAGCCGACAGTTGAACACTGAAGCTTTCTTT NA NA TRBJ1-1 TRBV11-2